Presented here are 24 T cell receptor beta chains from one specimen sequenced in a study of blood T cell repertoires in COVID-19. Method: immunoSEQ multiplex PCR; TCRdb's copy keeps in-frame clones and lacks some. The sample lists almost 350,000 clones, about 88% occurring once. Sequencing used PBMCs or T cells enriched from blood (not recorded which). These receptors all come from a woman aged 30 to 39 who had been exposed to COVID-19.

The CDR3 DNA reads as TGTGCCAGCAGCCCGCTGCGTGCGAGCATCGAGCAGTACTTC. This encodes CASSPLRASIEQYF. This chain uses TRBV14 with TRBJ2-7; no reliable D call. The CDR3 loop spans 14 amino acids. Germline-derived CDR1 and CDR2 are SGHDN and FVKESK. Trimming cost V 4 bases and J 6 bases, with 16 bases left between them. Looking up the rest from reference TRBV14 and TRBJ2-7 gives the full variable domain: EAGVTQFPSHSVIEKGQTVTLRCDPISGHDNLYWYRRVMGKEIKFLLHFVKESKQDESGMPNNRFLAERTGGTYSTLKVQPAELEDSGVYFCASSPLRASIEQYFGPGTRLTVT.

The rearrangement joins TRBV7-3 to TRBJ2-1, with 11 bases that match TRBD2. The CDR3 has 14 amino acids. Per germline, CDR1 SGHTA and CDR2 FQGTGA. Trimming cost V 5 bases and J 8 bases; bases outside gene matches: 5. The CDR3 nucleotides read TGTGCCAGCAGCCAGACTAGCGGGATATATGAGCAGTTCTTC. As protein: CASSQTSGIYEQFF.

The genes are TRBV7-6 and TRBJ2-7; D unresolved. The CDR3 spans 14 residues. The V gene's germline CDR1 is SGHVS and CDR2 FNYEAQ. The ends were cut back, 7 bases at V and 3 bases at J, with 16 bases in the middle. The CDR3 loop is CASTFRPYGYEQYF. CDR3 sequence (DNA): TGTGCCAGCACCTTCCGTCCCTACGGCTACGAGCAGTACTTC.

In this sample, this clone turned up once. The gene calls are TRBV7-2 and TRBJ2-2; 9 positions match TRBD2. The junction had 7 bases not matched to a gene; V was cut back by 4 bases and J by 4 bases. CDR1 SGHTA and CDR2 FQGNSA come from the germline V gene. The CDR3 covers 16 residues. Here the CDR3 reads CASSSTSGRITGELFF. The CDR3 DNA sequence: TGTGCCAGCAGCTCTACAAGCGGGAGGATCACCGGGGAGCTGTTTTTT.

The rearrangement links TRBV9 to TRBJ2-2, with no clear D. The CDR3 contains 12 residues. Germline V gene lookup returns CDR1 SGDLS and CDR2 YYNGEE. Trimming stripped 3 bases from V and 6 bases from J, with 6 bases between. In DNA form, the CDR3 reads TGTGCCAGCAGCGCTGTAGCCGGGGAGCTGTTTTTT. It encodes CASSAVAGELFF.

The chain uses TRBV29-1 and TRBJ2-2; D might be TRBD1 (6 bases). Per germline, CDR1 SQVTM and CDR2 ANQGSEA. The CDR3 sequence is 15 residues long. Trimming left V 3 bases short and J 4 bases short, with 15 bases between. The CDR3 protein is CSVEASSGATGELFF. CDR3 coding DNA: TGCAGCGTTGAGGCGTCTTCAGGGGCCACCGGGGAGCTGTTTTTT.

The CDR3 DNA sequence: TGTGCCAGCAGCCGAACCCGAAGGGACAGGGGACATGGCTACACCTTC. This encodes CASSRTRRDRGHGYTF. The V call is TRBV11-2, the J call TRBJ1-2; 10 bases align to TRBD1. V lost 5 bases to trimming and J lost 6 bases; unmatched junction nucleotides: 12. Looked up from germline, CDR1 is SGHAT and CDR2 is FQNNGV. There are 16 residues in the CDR3.

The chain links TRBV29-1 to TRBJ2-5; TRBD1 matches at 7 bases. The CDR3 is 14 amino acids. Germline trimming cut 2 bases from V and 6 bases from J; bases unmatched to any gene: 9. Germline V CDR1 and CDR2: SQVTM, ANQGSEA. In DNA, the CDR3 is TGCAGCGTTGAACCCCGACAGGGAGCAAAGACCCAGTACTTC. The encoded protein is CSVEPRQGAKTQYF.

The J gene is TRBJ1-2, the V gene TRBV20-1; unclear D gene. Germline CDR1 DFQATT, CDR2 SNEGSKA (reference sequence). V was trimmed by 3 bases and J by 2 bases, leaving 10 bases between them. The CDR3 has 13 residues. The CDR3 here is CSASSQTNYGYTF. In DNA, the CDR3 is TGCAGTGCTAGTAGTCAGACAAACTATGGCTACACCTTC.

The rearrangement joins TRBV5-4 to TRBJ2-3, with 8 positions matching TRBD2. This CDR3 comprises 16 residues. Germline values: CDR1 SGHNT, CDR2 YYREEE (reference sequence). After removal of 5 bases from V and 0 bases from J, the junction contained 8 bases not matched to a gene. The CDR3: CASREKLAESTDTQYF. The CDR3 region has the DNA TGTGCCAGCAGGGAGAAACTAGCGGAGAGCACAGATACGCAGTATTTT.

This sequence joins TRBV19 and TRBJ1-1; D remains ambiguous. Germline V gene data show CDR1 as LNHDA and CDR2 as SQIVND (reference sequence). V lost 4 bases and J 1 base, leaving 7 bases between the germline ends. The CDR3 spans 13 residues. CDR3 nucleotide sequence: TGTGCCAGTAGTAGGGCACCGAACACTGAAGCTTTCTTT. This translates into CASSRAPNTEAFF.

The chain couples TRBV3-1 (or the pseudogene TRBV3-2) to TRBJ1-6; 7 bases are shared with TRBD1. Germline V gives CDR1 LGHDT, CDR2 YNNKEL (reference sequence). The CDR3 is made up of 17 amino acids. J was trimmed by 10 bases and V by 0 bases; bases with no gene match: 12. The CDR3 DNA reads TGTGCCAGCAGCCAAGATGAACTGGTGCAGGGGGTATCACCCCTCCACTTT. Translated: CASSQDELVQGVSPLHF.

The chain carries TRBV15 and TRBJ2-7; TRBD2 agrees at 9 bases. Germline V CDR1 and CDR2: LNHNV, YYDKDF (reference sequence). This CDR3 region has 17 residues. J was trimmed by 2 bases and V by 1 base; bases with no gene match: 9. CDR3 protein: CATSRAVPAGGAYEQYF. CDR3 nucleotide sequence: TGTGCCACCAGCAGAGCGGTCCCAGCGGGAGGAGCCTACGAGCAGTACTTC.

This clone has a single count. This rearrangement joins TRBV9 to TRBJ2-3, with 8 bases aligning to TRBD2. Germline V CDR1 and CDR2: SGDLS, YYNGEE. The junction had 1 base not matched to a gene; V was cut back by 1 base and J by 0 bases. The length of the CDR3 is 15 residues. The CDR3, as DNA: TGTGCCAGCAGCGTACCTAGCGGGAGCACAGATACGCAGTATTTT. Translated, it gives CASSVPSGSTDTQYF.

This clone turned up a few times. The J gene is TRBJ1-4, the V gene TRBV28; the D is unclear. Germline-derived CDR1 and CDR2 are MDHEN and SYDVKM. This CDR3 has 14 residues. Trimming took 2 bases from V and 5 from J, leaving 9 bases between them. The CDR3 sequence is CASSLVDWNEKLFF. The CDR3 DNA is TGTGCCAGCAGTTTAGTTGACTGGAATGAAAAACTGTTTTTT.

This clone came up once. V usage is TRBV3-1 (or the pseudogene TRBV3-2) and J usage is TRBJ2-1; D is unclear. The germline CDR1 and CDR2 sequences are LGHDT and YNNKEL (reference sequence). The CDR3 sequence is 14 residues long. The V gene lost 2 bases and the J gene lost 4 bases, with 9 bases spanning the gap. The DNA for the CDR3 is TGTGCCAGCAGCCAATTATCGTTTTACAATGAGCAGTTCTTC. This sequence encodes CASSQLSFYNEQFF.

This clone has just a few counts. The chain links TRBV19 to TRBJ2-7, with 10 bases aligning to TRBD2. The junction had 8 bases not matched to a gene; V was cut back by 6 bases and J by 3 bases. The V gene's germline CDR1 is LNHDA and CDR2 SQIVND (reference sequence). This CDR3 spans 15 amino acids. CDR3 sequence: CASRDLAGGSYEQYF. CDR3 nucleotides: TGTGCCAGTAGGGACTTAGCGGGAGGCAGCTACGAGCAGTACTTC. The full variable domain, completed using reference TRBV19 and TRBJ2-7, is DGGITQSPKYLFRKEGQNVTLSCEQNLNHDAMYWYRQDPGQGLRLIYYSQIVNDFQKGDIAEGYSVSREKKESFPLTVTSAQKNPTAFYLCASRDLAGGSYEQYFGPGTRLTVT.

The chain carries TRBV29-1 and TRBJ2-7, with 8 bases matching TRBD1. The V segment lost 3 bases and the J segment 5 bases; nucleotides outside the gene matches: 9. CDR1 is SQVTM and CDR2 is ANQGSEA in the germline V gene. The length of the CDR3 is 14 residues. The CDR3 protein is CSVDRTGKGDEQYF. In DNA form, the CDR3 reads TGCAGCGTTGATAGGACAGGGAAAGGCGACGAGCAGTACTTC.

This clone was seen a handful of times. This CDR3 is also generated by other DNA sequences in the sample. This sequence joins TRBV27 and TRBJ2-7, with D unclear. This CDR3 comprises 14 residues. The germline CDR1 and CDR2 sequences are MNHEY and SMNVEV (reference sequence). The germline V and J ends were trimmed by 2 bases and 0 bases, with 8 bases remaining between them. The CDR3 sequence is CASSLGGSSYEQYF. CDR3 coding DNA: TGTGCCAGCAGTTTAGGCGGAAGCTCCTACGAGCAGTACTTC.

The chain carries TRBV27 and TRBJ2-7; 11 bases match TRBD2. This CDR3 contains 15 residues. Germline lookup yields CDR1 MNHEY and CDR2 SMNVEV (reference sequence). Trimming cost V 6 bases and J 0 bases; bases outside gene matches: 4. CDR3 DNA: TGTGCCAGCAGGTACGGGACTAGCGGCTCCTACGAGCAGTACTTC. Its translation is CASRYGTSGSYEQYF.

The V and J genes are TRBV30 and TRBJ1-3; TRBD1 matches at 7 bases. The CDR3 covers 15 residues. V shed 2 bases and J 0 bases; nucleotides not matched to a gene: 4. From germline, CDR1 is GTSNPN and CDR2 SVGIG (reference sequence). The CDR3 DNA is TGTGCCTGGAGTCCCGGGGACAGCTCTGGAAACACCATATATTTT. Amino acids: CAWSPGDSSGNTIYF.

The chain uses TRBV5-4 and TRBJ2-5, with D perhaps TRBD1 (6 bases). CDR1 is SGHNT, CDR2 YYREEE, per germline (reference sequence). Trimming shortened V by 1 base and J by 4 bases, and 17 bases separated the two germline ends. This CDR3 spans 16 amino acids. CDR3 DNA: TGTGCCAGCAGCTTGTCCGGGGACACCACGGGAGAGACCCAGTACTTC. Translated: CASSLSGDTTGETQYF.

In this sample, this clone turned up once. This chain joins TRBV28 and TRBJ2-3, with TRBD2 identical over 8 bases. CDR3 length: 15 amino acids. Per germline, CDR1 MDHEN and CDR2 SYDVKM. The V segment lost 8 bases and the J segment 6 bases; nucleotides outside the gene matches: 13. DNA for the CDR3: TGTGCCAGCGTGATAGCGGGGCCGGGTTCGGATACGCAGTATTTT. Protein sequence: CASVIAGPGSDTQYF.

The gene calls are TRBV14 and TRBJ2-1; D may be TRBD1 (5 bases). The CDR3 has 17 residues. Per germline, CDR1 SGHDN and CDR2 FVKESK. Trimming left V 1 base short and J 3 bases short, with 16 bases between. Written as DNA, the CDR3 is TGTGCCAGCAGCCAAGGTGTGGGGCGATTGCTCTACAATGAGCAGTTCTTC. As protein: CASSQGVGRLLYNEQFF.